Each of the 9 T cell receptor beta chains below was sequenced from the same sample in a study of blood T cell repertoires in COVID-19. Using immunoSEQ multiplex PCR, the repertoire was profiled, and TCRdb retains in-frame clones only, with some absent. In the table there are about 53,000 clones, 82% of which are singletons. Sample: peripheral blood. These receptors all come from a woman aged 55 to 70 with acute or convalescent COVID-19.

The chain joins TRBV18 to TRBJ2-6; D gene ambiguous. In germline, CDR1 is KGHSH, CDR2 LQKENI. The CDR3 consists of 17 residues. Trimming removed 1 base at V and 0 bases at J, with 10 bases between. The CDR3 loop reads CASSPRAWISGANVLTF. As DNA, the CDR3 is TGTGCCAGCTCACCACGGGCGTGGATCTCTGGGGCCAACGTCCTGACTTTC.

The chain recombines TRBV28 with TRBJ1-5; 10 bases align to TRBD1. The V and J ends lost 8 bases and 0 bases, in that order; junction bases with no gene match: 7. CDR3 size: 16 residues. CDR1 MDHEN and CDR2 SYDVKM come from the germline V gene. The CDR3 reads CASATGTGDSNQPQHF. CDR3 in DNA: TGTGCCAGCGCCACTGGGACAGGGGATAGCAATCAGCCCCAGCATTTT.

The rearrangement links TRBV12-3 or TRBV12-4 to TRBJ2-3; D ambiguous. The CDR3 runs to 13 residues. Trimming pared 0 bases from V and 2 bases from J, leaving 3 bases between. The CDR3 loop reads CASSLAITDTQYF. CDR3 DNA sequence: TGTGCCAGCAGTTTAGCTATCACAGATACGCAGTATTTT.

The genes are TRBV5-6 and TRBJ2-7, with a weak D call TRBD1 (5 bases). The CDR3 is made up of 12 amino acids. V was cut by 6 bases and J by 4 bases, with 11 bases left in between. CDR1 is SGHDT and CDR2 is YYEEEE in the germline V gene. CDR3 coding DNA: TGTGCCAGCAACCTACCAGGGTACGAGCAGTACTTC. It encodes CASNLPGYEQYF.

This chain joins TRBV30 and TRBJ2-3; D possibly corresponds to TRBD2 (6 bases). Germline-derived CDR1 and CDR2 are GTSNPN and SVGIG (reference sequence). Trimming left V 8 bases short and J 4 bases short, with 16 bases between. CDR3 length: 13 residues. The CDR3 loop reads CATAVGGSDTQYF. CDR3 nucleotides: TGTGCCACGGCGGTGGGGGGTTCAGATACGCAGTATTTT.

The CDR3 DNA is TGCGCCAGCAGCCCCGCAGGGACAGCTAACACCGGGGAGCTGTTTTTT. The encoded protein is CASSPAGTANTGELFF. This chain connects TRBV5-1 to TRBJ2-2; 7 positions agree with TRBD1. CDR3 length: 16 residues. Germline V gives CDR1 SGHRS, CDR2 YFSETQ. Trimming cost V 4 bases and J 2 bases; bases outside gene matches: 8.

This chain uses TRBV7-2 with TRBJ1-1; 10 bases align to TRBD1. CDR1 and CDR2 (germline): SGHTA, FQGNSA. Unmatched junction bases numbered 17, after V lost 0 bases and J lost 10 bases. This CDR3 is 18 amino acids long. The CDR3 DNA reads as TGTGCCAGCAGCTTAGCTGGGTTGGGGACAGGGGCGCTTCTAGGAGCTTTCTTT. Protein: CASSLAGLGTGALLGAFF.

V gene TRBV27 combines with J gene TRBJ1-5; TRBD1 matches at 8 bases. This CDR3 is 13 amino acids long. The J segment lost 8 bases and the V segment lost 6 bases, leaving 6 bases of the junction unmatched. CDR1 is MNHEY and CDR2 is SMNVEV in the germline V gene (reference sequence). CDR3 protein: CASSPGGWEPQHF. The DNA of the CDR3 is TGTGCCAGCAGCCCAGGGGGCTGGGAGCCCCAGCATTTT.

J is TRBJ1-2 and V is TRBV5-6, with D possibly being TRBD1 (6 bases). V shed 3 bases and J shed 0 bases, with 15 bases lying between them. Looked up from germline, CDR1 is SGHDT and CDR2 is YYEEEE. CDR3 size: 16 residues. CDR3 coding DNA: TGTGCCAGCAGCTGGGCGGACAGAGTCACTAACTATGGCTACACCTTC. Protein product: CASSWADRVTNYGYTF.